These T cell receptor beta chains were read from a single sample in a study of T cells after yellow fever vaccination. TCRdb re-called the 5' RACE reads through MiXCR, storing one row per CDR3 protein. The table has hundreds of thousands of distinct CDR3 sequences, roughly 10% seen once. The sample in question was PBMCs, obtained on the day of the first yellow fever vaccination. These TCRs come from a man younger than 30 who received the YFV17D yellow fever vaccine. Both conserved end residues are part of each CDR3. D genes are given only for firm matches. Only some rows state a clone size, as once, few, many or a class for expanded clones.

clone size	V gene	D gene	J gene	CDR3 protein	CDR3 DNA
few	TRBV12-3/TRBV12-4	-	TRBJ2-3	CASSSSLPSTDTQYF	TGTGCCAGCAGTTCGTCTTTACCTAGCACAGATACGCAGTATTTT
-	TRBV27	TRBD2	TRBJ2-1	CATTRGGPHYNEQFF	TGTGCCACGACCCGGGGGGGGCCCCATTACAATGAGCAGTTCTTC
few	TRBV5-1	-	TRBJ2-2	CASSLSQGGTGELFF	TGCGCCAGCAGCTTGAGTCAGGGAGGAACCGGGGAGCTGTTTTTT
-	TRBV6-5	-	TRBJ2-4	CASSYSSLGENIQYF	TGTGCCAGCAGTTACTCCTCTCTCGGGGAAAACATTCAGTACTTC
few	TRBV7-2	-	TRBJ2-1	CASSLVEGGYNEQFF	TGTGCCAGCAGCTTAGTAGAGGGGGGCTACAATGAGCAGTTCTTC
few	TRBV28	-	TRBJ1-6	CASTQRKGYNSPLHF	TGTGCCAGCACCCAAAGGAAAGGGTATAATTCACCCCTCCACTTT
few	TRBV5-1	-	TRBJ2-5	CASSGTGNQETQYF	TGCGCCAGCAGCGGTACAGGGAATCAAGAGACCCAGTACTTC
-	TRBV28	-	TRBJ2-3	CASSFSHPRGTDTQYF	TGTGCCAGCAGTTTCTCACACCCTCGGGGCACAGATACGCAGTATTTT
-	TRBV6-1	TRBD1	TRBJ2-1	CASKKGAGNEQFF	TGTGCCAGCAAGAAGGGGGCTGGGAATGAGCAGTTCTTC
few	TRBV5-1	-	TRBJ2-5	CASNLKETQYF	TGCGCCAGCAACCTCAAAGAGACCCAGTACTTC
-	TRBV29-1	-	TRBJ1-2	CSVAARDFNYGYTF	TGCAGCGTTGCGGCCAGGGATTTCAACTATGGCTACACCTTC
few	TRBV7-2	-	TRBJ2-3	CASSMYSPRDTQYF	TGTGCCAGCAGCATGTACTCTCCCCGAGATACGCAGTATTTT
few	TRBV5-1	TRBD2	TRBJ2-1	CASSPLDLAGRIYEQFF	TGCGCCAGCAGCCCACTGGATCTAGCGGGGAGGATCTACGAGCAGTTCTTC
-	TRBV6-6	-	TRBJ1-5	CASSPPANQPQHF	TGTGCCAGCAGCCCCCCAGCTAATCAGCCCCAGCATTTT
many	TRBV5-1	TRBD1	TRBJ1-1	CASSLGQGADTEAFF	TGCGCCAGCAGCCTCGGACAGGGGGCCGACACTGAAGCTTTCTTT
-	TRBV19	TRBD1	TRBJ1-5	CASSSGQGAVQPQHF	TGTGCCAGTAGTAGCGGACAGGGGGCTGTGCAGCCCCAGCATTTT
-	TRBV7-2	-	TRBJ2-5	CASFRLDFWETQYF	TGTGCCAGCTTCAGACTAGATTTTTGGGAGACCCAGTACTTC
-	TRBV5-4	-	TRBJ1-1	CASSPAASLNTEAFF	TGTGCCAGCAGCCCTGCTGCCTCTTTGAACACTGAAGCTTTCTTT
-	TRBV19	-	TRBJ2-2	CASRMRSGGDTGELFF	TGTGCCAGTAGGATGCGATCGGGGGGCGACACCGGGGAGCTGTTTTTT
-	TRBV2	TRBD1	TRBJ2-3	CASTNRGQDTQYF	TGTGCCAGCACCAACAGGGGGCAAGATACGCAGTATTTT
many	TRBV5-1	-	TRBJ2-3	CASSLGRNFFSTDTQYF	TGCGCCAGCAGCTTGGGCAGAAACTTCTTTAGCACAGATACGCAGTATTTT
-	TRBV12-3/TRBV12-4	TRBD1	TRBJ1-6	CASSLAGAGGGSPLHF	TGTGCCAGCAGTTTGGCTGGGGCAGGGGGTGGTTCACCCCTCCACTTT
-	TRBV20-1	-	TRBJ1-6	CSARKPNSPLHF	TGCAGTGCTAGAAAGCCTAATTCACCCCTCCACTTT
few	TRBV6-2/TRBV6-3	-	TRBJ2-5	CASSPSGLARHF	TGTGCCAGCAGTCCTTCCGGGTTAGCGAGACACTTC
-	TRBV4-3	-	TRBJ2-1	CASSQGFGAVNEQFF	TGCGCCAGCAGCCAAGGCTTCGGGGCGGTCAATGAGCAGTTCTTC
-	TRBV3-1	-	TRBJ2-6	CASSQEGGTGGANVLTF	TGTGCCAGCAGCCAAGAGGGCGGGACGGGGGGGGCCAACGTCCTGACTTTC
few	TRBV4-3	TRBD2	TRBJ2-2	CASSQDLAGGPTGELFF	TGCGCCAGCAGCCAAGATCTGGCGGGGGGGCCCACCGGGGAGCTGTTTTTT
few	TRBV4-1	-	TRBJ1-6	CASSQGEGSYNSPLHF	TGCGCCAGCAGCCAAGGTGAAGGGTCCTATAATTCACCCCTCCACTTT
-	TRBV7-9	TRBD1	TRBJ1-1	CASSLRRTGRAFF	TGTGCCAGCAGCCTAAGGAGGACAGGGAGAGCTTTCTTT
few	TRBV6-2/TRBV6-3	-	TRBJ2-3	CASSYSVLGTDTQYF	TGTGCCAGCAGTTACTCGGTGTTGGGGACAGATACGCAGTATTTT
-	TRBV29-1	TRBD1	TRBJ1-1	CSVLGQAEAFF	TGCAGCGTCCTGGGACAGGCGGAAGCTTTCTTT
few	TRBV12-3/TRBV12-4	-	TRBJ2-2	CASSLGVFSGELFF	TGTGCCAGCAGTTTAGGGGTCTTTTCCGGGGAGCTGTTTTTT